The sequence of this T cell receptor (beta chain) was determined in a study of T cell repertoires in cytomegalovirus infection. The overall study: CMV epitopes, recently identified HLA-C-restricted and well-studied HLA-B-restricted, were used. Evidence of both CMV infection and a matching HLA type came from public TCR beta signatures.

Study results and caveats: HLA-C-restricted CMV-specific TCR beta clonotypes prevailed in the ex vivo response. Of the TCR beta families, the public ones yielded a cumulative frequency that identified carriers of CMV plus the relevant HLA.

Trimming took 6 bases from V and 0 from J; bases not matched to a gene: 10. The CDR3 is made up of 16 amino acids. Concerning this clonotype itself: Its antigen is currently unknown.

Using its own MiXCR run on the reads, TCRdb lists one record per CDR3 protein. The sample shows around 500,000 distinct CDR3 sequences, approximately 46% of them seen only once. The sequence derives from a human donor in good health (CMV status not recorded). Some clones in this sample may be carry-over from other donors' samples. Sequenced material: cultured PBMCs, taken from culture after CMV antigen stimulation. V and J are TRBV12-3 or TRBV12-4 and TRBJ1-2, with TRBD1 identical over 7 bases. The CDR3 bases are TGTGCCAGCAGCCACATTCCAGGGGGTACTAACTATGGCTACACCTTC. Encoded protein: CASSHIPGGTNYGYTF.